The sequence of this T cell receptor beta chain was determined in a study of resident and recirculating memory T cells in vitiligo. The overall study: No cells were sorted; samples were homogenized just before genomic DNA extraction.

Produced via immunoSEQ multiplex PCR; TCRdb's table is partial and in-frame only. The sample holds about 42,000 clones, around nine tenths seen once. CDR3 length: 10 amino acids. Germline V gene lookup returns CDR1 SGHRS and CDR2 YFSETQ. Trimming took off 7 bases at V and 6 bases at J, with 8 bases between the two ends. The sequenced sample was blood. The clonotype was recovered from a male donor with vitiligo. The chain employs TRBV5-1 and TRBJ2-7; D not resolved. As DNA, the CDR3 is TGCGCCAGCCGCTCTTTCGAGCAGTACTTC. Its translation is CASRSFEQYF.